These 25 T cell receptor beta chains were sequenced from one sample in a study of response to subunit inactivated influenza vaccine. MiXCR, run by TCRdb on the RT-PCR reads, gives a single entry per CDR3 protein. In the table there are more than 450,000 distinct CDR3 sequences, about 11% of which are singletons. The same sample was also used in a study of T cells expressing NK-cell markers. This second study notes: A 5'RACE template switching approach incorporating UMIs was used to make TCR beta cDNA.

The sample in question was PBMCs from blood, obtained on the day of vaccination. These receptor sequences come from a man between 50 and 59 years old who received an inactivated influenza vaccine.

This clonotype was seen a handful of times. The CDR3 DNA follows: TGTGCCAGCAGTCCCACGGGCCTTGCCCCGTGGGCCTATGGCTACACCTTC. Translated: CASSPTGLAPWAYGYTF. The chain links TRBV6-1 to TRBJ1-2; no clear D. The CDR3 loop spans 17 amino acids. Deletions cut 5 bases from V and 4 bases from J, with 23 bases between. Germline CDR1 is MNHNS and CDR2 is SASEGT.

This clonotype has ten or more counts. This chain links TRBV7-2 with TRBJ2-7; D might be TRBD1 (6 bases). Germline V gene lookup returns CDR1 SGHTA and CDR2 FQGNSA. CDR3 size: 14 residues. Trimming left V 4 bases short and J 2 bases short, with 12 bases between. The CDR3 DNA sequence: TGTGCCAGCAGCTCACGACAGGAAACCTACGAGCAGTACTTC. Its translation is CASSSRQETYEQYF.

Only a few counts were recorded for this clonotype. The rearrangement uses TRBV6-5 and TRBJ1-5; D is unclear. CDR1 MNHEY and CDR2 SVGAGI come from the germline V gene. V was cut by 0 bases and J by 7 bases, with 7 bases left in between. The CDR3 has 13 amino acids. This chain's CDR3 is CASSYSRGQPQHF. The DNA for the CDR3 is TGTGCCAGCAGTTACTCCAGAGGGCAGCCCCAGCATTTT.

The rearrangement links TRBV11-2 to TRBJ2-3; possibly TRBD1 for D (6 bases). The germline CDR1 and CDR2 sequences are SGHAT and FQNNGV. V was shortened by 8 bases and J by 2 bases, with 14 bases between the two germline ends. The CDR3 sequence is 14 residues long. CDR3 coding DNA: TGTGCCAGCGGTGAGGGGGTAAACACAGATACGCAGTATTTT. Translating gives CASGEGVNTDTQYF.

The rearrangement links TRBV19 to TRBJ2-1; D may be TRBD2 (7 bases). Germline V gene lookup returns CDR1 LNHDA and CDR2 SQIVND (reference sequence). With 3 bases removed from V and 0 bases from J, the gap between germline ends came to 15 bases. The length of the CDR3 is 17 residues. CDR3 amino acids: CASSIARGLSSYNEQFF. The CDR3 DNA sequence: TGTGCCAGTAGTATCGCGCGGGGGCTGAGCTCCTACAATGAGCAGTTCTTC.

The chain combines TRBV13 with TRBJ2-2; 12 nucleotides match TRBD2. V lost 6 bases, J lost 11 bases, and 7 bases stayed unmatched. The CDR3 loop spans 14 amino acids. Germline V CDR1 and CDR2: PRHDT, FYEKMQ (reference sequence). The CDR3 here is CASRSLAGGTELFF. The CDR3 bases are TGTGCCAGCAGAAGCCTAGCGGGAGGGACCGAGCTGTTTTTT.

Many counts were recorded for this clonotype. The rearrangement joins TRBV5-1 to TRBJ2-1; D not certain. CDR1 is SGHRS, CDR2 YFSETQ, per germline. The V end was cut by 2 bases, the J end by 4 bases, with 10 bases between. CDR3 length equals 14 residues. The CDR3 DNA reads TGCGCCAGCAGCTTAGACGGCCTATACAATGAGCAGTTCTTC. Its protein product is CASSLDGLYNEQFF.

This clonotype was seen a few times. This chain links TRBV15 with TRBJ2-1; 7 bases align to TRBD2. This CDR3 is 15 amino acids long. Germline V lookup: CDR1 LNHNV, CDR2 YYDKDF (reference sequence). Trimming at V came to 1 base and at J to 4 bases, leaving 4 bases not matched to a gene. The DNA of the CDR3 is TGTGCCACCAGCAGAGGCGGGAGTGCGTACAATGAGCAGTTCTTC. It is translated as CATSRGGSAYNEQFF.

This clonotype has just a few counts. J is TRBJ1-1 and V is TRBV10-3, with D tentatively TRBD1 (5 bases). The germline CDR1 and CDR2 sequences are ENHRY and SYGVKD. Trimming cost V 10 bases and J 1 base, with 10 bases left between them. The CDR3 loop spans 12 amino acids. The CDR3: CATNGGNTEAFF. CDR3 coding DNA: TGTGCCACGAACGGGGGGAACACTGAAGCTTTCTTT.

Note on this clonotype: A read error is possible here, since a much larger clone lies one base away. The chain's CDR3 is CASSENSPGGEKLFF. CDR3 nucleotide sequence: TGTGCCAGCAGCGAGAACTCCCCAGGCGGTGAAAAACTGTTTTTT. This chain connects TRBV7-9 to TRBJ1-4; D unresolved. Trimming cost V 5 bases and J 7 bases, with 17 bases left between them. The germline V gene encodes CDR1 SEHNR and CDR2 FQNEAQ (reference sequence). This CDR3 comprises 15 residues.

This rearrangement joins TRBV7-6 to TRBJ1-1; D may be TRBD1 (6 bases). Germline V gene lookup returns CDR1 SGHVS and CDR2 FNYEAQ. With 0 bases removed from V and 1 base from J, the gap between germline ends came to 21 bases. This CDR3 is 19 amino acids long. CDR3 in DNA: TGTGCCAGCAGCTTAGCGTCTCAGTCAGGGGAATATAGGAACACTGAAGCTTTCTTT. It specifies CASSLASQSGEYRNTEAFF.

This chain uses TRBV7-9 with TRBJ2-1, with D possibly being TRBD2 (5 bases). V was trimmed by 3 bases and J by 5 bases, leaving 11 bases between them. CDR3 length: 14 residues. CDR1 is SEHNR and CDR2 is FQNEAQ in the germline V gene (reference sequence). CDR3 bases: TGTGCCAGCAGCTTCGGGATCTTCAACAATGAGCAGTTCTTC. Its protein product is CASSFGIFNNEQFF.

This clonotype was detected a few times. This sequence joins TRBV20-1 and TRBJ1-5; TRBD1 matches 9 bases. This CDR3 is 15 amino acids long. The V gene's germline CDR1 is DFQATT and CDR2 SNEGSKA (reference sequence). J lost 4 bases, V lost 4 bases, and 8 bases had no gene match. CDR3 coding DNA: TGCAGTGCTACTCCAACAGGGGGCAAAAATCAGCCCCAGCATTTT. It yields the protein CSATPTGGKNQPQHF.

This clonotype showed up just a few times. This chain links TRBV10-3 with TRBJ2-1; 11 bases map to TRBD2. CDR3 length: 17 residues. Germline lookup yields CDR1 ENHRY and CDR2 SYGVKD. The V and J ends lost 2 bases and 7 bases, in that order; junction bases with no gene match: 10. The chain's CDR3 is CAISERAPSGGKNEQFF. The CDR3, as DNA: TGTGCCATCAGTGAGAGGGCCCCTAGCGGGGGGAAGAATGAGCAGTTCTTC.

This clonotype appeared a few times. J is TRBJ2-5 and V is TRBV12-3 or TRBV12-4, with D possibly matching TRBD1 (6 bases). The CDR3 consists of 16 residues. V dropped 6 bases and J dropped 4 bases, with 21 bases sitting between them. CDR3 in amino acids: CASSPSRGKVGETQYF. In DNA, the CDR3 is TGTGCCAGCAGCCCCTCGAGGGGGAAGGTTGGAGAGACCCAGTACTTC.

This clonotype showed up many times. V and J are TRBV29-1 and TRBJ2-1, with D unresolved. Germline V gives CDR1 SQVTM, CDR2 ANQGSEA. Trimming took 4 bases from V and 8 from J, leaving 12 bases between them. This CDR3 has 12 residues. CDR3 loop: CSVVLLLDEQFF. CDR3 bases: TGCAGCGTTGTTCTATTATTGGATGAGCAGTTCTTC.

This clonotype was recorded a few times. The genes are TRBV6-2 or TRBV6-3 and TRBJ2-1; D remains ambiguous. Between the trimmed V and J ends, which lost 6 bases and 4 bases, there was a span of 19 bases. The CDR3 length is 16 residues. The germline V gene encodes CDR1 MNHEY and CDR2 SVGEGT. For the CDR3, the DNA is TGTGCCAGCAGCCGGACCATTAAGGGAACTTACAATGAGCAGTTCTTC. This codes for CASSRTIKGTYNEQFF.

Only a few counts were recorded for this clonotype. The CDR3 nucleotides are TGTGCCACCAGTGACCCCGGGACTAGCGGGATAAATGAGCAGTTCTTC. Encoded protein: CATSDPGTSGINEQFF. J is TRBJ2-1 and V is TRBV24-1; 13 bases fit TRBD2. Per the germline V gene, CDR1 is KGHDR and CDR2 is SFDVKD. This CDR3 is 16 amino acids long. V gave up 4 bases and J gave up 7 bases; unmatched junction bases: 6.

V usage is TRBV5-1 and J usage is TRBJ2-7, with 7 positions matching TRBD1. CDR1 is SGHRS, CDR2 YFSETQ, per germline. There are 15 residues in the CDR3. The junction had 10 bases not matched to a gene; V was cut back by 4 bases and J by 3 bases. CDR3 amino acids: CASSTTGVSLYEQYF. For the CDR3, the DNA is TGCGCCAGCAGCACCACAGGGGTCTCCCTCTACGAGCAGTACTTC.

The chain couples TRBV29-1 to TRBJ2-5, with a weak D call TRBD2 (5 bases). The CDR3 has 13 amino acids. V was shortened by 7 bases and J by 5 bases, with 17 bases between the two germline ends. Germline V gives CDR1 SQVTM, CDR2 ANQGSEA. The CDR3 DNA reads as TGCAGCGCTGAGCTGGACCGAGGGGAGACCCAGTACTTC. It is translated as CSAELDRGETQYF.

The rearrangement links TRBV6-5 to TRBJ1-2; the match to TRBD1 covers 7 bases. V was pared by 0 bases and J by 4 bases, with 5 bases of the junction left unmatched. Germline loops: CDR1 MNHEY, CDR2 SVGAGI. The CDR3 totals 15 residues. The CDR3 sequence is CASSYSRDRTYGYTF. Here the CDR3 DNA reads TGTGCCAGCAGTTACTCGAGGGACAGAACCTATGGCTACACCTTC.

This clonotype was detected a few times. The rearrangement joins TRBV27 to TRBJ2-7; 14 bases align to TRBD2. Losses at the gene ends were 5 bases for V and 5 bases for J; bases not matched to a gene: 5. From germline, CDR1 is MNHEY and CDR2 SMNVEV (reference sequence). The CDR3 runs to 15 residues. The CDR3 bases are TGTGCCAGCAGTACACGACTAGCGGGAGGGGACGAGCAGTACTTC. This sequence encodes CASSTRLAGGDEQYF.

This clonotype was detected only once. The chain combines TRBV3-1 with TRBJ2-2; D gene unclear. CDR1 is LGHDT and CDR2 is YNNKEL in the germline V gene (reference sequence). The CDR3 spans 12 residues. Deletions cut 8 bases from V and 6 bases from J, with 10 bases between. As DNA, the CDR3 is TGTGCCAGCGCCTATAGGGCCGGGGAGCTGTTTTTT. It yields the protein CASAYRAGELFF.

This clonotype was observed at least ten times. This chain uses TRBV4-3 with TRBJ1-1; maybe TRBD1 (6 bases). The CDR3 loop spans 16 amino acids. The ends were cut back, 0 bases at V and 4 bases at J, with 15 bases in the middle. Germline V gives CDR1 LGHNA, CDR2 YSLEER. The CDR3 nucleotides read TGCGCCAGCAGCCAAGATACCGGGGGCCGGACCACTGAAGCTTTCTTT. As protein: CASSQDTGGRTTEAFF.

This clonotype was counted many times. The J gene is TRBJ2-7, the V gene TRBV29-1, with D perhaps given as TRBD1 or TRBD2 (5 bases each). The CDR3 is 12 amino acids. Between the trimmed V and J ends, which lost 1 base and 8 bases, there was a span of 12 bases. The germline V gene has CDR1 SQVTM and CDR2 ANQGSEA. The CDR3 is CSVEGDRLKQYF. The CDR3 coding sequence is TGCAGCGTTGAAGGGGACCGACTGAAGCAGTACTTC.